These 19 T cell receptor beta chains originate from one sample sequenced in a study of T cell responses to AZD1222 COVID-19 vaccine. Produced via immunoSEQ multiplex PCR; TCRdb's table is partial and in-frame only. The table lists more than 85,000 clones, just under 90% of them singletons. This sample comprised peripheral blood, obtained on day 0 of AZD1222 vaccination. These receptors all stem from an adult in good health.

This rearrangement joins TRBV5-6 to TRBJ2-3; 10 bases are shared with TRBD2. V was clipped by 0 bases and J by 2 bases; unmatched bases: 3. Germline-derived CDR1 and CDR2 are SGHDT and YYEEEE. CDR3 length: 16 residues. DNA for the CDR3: TGTGCCAGCAGCTTGGGGCTAGCGGGGGTCACAGATACGCAGTATTTT. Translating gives CASSLGLAGVTDTQYF.

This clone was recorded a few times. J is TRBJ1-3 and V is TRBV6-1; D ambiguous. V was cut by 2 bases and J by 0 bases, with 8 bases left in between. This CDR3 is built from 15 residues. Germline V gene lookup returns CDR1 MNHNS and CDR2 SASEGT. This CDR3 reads CASSETIFSGNTIYF. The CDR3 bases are TGTGCCAGCAGTGAAACGATCTTCTCTGGAAACACCATATATTTT.

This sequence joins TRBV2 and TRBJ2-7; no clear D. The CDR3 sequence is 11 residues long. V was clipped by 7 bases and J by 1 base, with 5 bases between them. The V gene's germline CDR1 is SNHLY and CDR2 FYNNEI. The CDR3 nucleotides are TGTGCCAGCACCTTTTCCTACGAGCAGTACTTC. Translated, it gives CASTFSYEQYF.

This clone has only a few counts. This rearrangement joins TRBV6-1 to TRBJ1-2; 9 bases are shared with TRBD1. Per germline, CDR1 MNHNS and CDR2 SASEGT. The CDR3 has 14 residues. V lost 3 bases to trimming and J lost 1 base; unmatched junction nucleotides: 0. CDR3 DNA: TGTGCCAGCAGTGAGGGACAGGGTAACTATGGCTACACCTTC. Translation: CASSEGQGNYGYTF.

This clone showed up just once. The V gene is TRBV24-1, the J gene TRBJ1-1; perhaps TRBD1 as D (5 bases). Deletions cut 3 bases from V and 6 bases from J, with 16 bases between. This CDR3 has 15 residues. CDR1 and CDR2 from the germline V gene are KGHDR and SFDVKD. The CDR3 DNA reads TGTGCCACCAGTGATCCCCGCCGGGGGGGGGCTGAAGCTTTCTTT. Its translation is CATSDPRRGGAEAFF.

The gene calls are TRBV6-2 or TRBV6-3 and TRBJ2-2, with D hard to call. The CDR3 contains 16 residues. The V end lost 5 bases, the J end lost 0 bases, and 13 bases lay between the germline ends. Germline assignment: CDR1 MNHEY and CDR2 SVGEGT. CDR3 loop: CASSPLRRTNTGELFF. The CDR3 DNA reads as TGTGCCAGCAGTCCCCTCCGGCGAACGAACACCGGGGAGCTGTTTTTT.

CDR3 sequence (DNA): TGTGCCAGCAGCATGGCCGGAGATACGAACTATGGCTACACCTTC. Its translation is CASSMAGDTNYGYTF. The genes are TRBV5-6 and TRBJ1-2; D is uncertain. In germline, CDR1 is SGHDT, CDR2 YYEEEE. There are 15 residues in the CDR3. V dropped 4 bases and J dropped 2 bases, with 15 bases sitting between them.

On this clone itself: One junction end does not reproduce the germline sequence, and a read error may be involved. The chain's CDR3 is CASSLTSGGAVEQYF. The CDR3 bases are TGTGCCAGCAGCCTAACTAGCGGGGGGGCGGTGGAGCAGTACTTC. This chain connects TRBV7-3 to TRBJ2-7, with TRBD2 matching 13 bases. The germline gives CDR1 SGHTA, CDR2 FQGTGA. The CDR3 is 15 amino acids. Full variable domain (rest looked up from reference TRBV7-3 and TRBJ2-7): GAGVSQTPSNKVTEKGKYVELRCDPISGHTALYWYRQSLGQGPEFLIYFQGTGAADDSGLPNDRFFAVRPEGSVSTLKIQRTERGDSAVYLCASSLTSGGAVEQYFGPGTRLTVT.

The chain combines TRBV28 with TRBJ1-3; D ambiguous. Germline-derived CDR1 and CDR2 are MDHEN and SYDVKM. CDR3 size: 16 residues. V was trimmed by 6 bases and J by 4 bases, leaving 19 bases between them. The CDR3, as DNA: TGTGCCAGCAGCTCATTACGAAGCGCGCAAGGAAACACCATATATTTT. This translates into CASSSLRSAQGNTIYF.

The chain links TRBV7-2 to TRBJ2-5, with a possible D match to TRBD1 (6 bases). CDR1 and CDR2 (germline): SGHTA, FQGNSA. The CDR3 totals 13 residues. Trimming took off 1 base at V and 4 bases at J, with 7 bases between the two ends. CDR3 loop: CASSLGQAETQYF. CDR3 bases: TGTGCCAGCAGCTTAGGACAGGCAGAGACCCAGTACTTC.

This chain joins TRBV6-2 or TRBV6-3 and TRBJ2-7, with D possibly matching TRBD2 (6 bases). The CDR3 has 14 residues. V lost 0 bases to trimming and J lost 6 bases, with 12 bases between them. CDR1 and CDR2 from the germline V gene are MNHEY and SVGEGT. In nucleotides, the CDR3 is TGTGCCAGCAGTTACTCGATGCAGGGAGGCGAGCAGTACTTC. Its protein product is CASSYSMQGGEQYF.

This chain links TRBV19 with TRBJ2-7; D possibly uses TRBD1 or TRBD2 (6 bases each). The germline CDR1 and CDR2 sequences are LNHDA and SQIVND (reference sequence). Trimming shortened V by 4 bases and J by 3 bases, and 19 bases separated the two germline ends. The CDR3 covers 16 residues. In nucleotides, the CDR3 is TGTGCCAGTAGTAGCTTGGGGGGCCCGAAACGCTACGAGCAGTACTTC. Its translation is CASSSLGGPKRYEQYF.

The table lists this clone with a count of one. CDR3 sequence reads: CASSFTTGGHYGYTF. CDR3 coding DNA: TGTGCCAGCAGTTTTACGACAGGGGGCCACTATGGCTACACCTTC. V and J are TRBV27 and TRBJ1-2, with 10 bases aligning to TRBD1. The germline gives CDR1 MNHEY, CDR2 SMNVEV (reference sequence). Trimming removed 3 bases from V and 3 bases from J; junction bases left unmatched: 4. The CDR3 is 15 residues long.

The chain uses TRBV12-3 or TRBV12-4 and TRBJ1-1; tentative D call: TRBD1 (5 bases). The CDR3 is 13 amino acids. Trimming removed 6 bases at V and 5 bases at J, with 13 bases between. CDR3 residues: CASSPWGSTEAFF. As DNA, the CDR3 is TGTGCCAGCAGCCCTTGGGGGAGTACTGAAGCTTTCTTT.

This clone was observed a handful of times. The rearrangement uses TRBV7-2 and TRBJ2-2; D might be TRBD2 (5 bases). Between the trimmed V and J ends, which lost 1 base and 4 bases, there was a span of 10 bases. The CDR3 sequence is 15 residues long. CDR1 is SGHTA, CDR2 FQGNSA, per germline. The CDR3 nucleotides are TGTGCCAGCAGCTTAGATCCTAGCCGCACCGGGGAGCTGTTTTTT. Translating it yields CASSLDPSRTGELFF.

The CDR3 DNA sequence: TGCGCCAGCAGCTTGGGAGGGGACACAGATACGCAGTATTTT. Translated, it gives CASSLGGDTDTQYF. The chain links TRBV5-1 to TRBJ2-3; D possibly matches TRBD1 or TRBD2 (5 bases each). CDR1 is SGHRS and CDR2 is YFSETQ in the germline V gene. V was pared by 0 bases and J by 2 bases, with 7 bases between. CDR3 length: 14 amino acids. The full variable domain, its missing parts supplied by reference TRBV5-1 and TRBJ2-3, is KAGVTQTPRYLIKTRGQQVTLSCSPISGHRSVSWYQQTPGQGLQFLFEYFSETQRNKGNFPGRFSGRQFSNSRSEMNVSTLELGDSALYLCASSLGGDTDTQYFGPGTRLTVL.

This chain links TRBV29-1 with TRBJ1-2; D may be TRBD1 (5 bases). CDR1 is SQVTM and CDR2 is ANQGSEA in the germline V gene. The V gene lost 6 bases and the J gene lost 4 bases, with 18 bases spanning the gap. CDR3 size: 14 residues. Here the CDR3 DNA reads TGCAGCGTCCAGGGCGCGGCGGAGAGCTATGGCTACACCTTC. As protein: CSVQGAAESYGYTF.

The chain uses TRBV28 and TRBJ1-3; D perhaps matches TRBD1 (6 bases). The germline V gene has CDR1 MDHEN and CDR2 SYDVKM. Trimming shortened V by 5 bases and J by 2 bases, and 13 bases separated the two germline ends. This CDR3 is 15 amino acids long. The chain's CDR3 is CASSLAGVPGNTIYF. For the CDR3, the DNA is TGTGCCAGCAGTCTAGCAGGGGTCCCTGGAAACACCATATATTTT.

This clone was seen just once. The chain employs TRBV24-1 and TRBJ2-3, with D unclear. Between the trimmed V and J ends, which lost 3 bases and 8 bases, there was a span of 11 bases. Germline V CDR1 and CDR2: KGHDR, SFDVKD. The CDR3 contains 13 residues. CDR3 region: CATSDPVEGTQYF. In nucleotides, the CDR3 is TGTGCCACCAGTGATCCTGTTGAAGGTACGCAGTATTTT.